Reported below is one T cell receptor beta chain. The data stem from a study of blood T cell repertoires in COVID-19. About the study: The origin of the acute and convalescent COVID-19 samples was the United States, Italy and Spain. The analysed material was cDNA or gDNA that came from T cells, B-cell-depleted T cells, or PBMCs.

In the original processing: Counts of nucleated cells, estimated from reference gene primer amplification, were obtained. Sequencing was performed with immunoSEQ multiplex PCR; in TCRdb, only in-frame clones are kept and a portion is missing. V, J and clone size are those of that table, while D and trimming were read from the DNA. Here the sample spans more than 35,000 clones, 80% being singletons. J gave up 0 bases and V 4 bases, and 6 bases lay outside the gene matches. Germline CDR1 reads ENHRY; CDR2 reads SYGVKD. This CDR3 has 16 amino acids. The chain is built from TRBV10-3 and TRBJ1-3; 7 bases agree with TRBD1. Sequenced: peripheral blood. This TCR was recovered from a woman between 65 and 79 years old with acute or convalescent COVID-19. The CDR3 sequence is CAISGQGAYSGNTIYF. In nucleotides, the CDR3 is TGTGCCATCAGTGGACAGGGTGCTTACTCTGGAAACACCATATATTTT.